This T cell receptor (beta chain) is drawn from a study of regulatory and conventional T cells in RAG deficiency. Study-wide findings and caveats: In Omenn syndrome, Treg and Tconv repertoires overlapped >75%. Compared with controls, unique Treg TCR beta sequences dropped around 110-fold in Omenn syndrome and CID/AS.

The data were produced by immunoSEQ multiplex PCR, yet TCRdb's version contains in-frame clones alone and is incomplete. The sample carries tens of thousands of clones, 90% to 96% recorded once. Looked up from germline, CDR1 is SGHVS and CDR2 is FNYEAQ. The CDR3 is 16 residues long. Trimming left V 6 bases short and J 2 bases short, with 19 bases between. For this clone: What it recognizes is unknown.

Genomic DNA came from blood conventional CD4+ T cells gated CD25-low CD127-high. This sample also appeared in a second study, on regulatory T cells. That report notes: The PCR used 52 TRBV and 13 TRBJ primers.

This TCR was sampled from a human donor in good health. Material: CD25- CD4+ T cells sorted from blood. This chain connects TRBV7-6 to TRBJ1-1, with D tentatively TRBD1 (6 bases). CDR3 DNA sequence: TGTGCCAGCAGTCAAGCCGCAGGCAGGGGCAACACTGAAGCTTTCTTT. Residues: CASSQAAGRGNTEAFF.